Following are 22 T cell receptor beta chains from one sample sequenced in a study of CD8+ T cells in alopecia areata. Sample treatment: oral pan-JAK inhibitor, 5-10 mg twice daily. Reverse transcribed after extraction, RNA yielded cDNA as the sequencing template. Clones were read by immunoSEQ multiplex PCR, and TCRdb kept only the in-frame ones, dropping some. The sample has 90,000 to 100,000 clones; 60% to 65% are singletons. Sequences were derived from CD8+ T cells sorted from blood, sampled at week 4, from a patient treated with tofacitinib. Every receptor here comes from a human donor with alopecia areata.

The CDR3 reads CASSQDQGFGETQYF. CDR3 nucleotides: TGCGCCAGCAGCCAAGACCAGGGGTTCGGAGAGACCCAGTACTTC. The V gene is TRBV4-1, the J gene TRBJ2-5, with D perhaps TRBD1 (6 bases). There are 15 residues in the CDR3. Germline lookup yields CDR1 MGHRA and CDR2 YSYEKL. Trimming left V 0 bases short and J 4 bases short, with 12 bases between.

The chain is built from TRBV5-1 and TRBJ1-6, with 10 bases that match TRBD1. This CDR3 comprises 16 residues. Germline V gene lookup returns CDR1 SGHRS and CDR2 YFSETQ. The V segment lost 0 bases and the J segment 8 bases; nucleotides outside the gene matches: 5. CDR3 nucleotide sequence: TGCGCCAGCAGCTTGGGGTTTGGGACAGGGGATTCACCCCTCCACTTT. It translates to CASSLGFGTGDSPLHF.

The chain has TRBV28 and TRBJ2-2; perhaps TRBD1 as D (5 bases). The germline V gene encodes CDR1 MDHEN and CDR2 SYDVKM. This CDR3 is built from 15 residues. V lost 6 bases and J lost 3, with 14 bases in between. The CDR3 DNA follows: TGTGCCAGCAGCCCGGCGGACATATACACCGGGGAGCTGTTTTTT. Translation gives CASSPADIYTGELFF.

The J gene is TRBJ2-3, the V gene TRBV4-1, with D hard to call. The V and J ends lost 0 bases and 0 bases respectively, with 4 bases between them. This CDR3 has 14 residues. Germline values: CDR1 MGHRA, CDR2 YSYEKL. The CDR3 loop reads CASSQEPSTDTQYF. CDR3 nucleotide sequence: TGCGCCAGCAGCCAAGAACCTAGCACAGATACGCAGTATTTT.

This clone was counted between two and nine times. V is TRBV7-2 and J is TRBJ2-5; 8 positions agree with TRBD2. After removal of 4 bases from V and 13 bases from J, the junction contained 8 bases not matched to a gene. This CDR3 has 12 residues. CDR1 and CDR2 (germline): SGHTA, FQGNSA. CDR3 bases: TGTGCCAGCAGCTCCGTCGGGAGGGGGATGTACTTC. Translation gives CASSSVGRGMYF.

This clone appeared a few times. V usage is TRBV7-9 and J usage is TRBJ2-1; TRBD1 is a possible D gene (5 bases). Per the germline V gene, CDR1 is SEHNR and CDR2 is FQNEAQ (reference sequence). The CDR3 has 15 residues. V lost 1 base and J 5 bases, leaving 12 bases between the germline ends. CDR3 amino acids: CASSLVSDRDNEQFF. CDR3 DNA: TGTGCCAGCAGCTTAGTTTCCGACAGAGACAATGAGCAGTTCTTC.

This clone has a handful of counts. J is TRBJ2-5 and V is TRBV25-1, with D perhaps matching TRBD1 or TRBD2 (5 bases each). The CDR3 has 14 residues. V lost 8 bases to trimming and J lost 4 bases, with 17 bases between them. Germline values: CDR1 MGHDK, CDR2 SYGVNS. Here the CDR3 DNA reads TGTGCCAGCTCTCCTGGGGCAGGGAGAGAGACCCAGTACTTC. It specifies CASSPGAGRETQYF.

CDR3 DNA sequence: TGCGCCAGCAGTCTTCAGGTAGTCGCAGATACGCAGTATTTT. Protein: CASSLQVVADTQYF. The V call is TRBV23-1, the J call TRBJ2-3; no definite D call. Being an ORF, TRBV23-1 has a function that is uncertain. The CDR3 contains 14 residues. Trimming took off 4 bases at V and 4 bases at J, with 12 bases between the two ends.

CDR3 DNA sequence: TGTGCCAGCAGCGTATATTTCGGGGAGCTGTTTTTT. It translates to CASSVYFGELFF. This chain links TRBV9 with TRBJ2-2, with no clear D. The CDR3 runs to 12 residues. V lost 1 base and J lost 7, with 5 bases in between. CDR1 is SGDLS, CDR2 YYNGEE, per germline. Full variable domain (remainder filled in from reference TRBV9 and TRBJ2-2): DSGVTQTPKHLITATGQRVTLRCSPRSGDLSVYWYQQSLDQGLQFLIQYYNGEERAKGNILERFSAQQFPDLHSELNLSSLELGDSALYFCASSVYFGELFFGEGSRLTVL.

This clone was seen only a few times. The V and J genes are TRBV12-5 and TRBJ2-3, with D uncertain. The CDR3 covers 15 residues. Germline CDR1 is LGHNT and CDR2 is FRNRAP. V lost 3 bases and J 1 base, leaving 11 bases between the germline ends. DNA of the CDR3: TGTGCTAGTGGTTTAAGGACGGCGGGCACAGATACGCAGTATTTT. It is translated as CASGLRTAGTDTQYF.

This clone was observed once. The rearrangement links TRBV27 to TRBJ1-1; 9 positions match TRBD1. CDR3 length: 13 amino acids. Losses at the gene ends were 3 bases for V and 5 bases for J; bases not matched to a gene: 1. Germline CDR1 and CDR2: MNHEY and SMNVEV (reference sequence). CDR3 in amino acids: CASSFGTGTEAFF. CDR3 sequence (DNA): TGTGCCAGCAGTTTCGGGACAGGGACTGAAGCTTTCTTT.

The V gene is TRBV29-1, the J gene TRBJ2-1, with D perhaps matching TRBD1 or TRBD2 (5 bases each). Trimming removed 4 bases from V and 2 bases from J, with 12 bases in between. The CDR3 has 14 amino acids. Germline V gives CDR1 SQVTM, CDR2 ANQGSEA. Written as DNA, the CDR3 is TGCAGCGTTGGGTCGGGGCTCGCCTACAATGAGCAGTTCTTC. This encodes CSVGSGLAYNEQFF.

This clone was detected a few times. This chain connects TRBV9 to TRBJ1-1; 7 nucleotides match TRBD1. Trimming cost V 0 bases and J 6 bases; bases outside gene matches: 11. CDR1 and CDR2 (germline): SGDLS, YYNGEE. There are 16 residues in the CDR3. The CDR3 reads CASSVDEGGRMAEAFF. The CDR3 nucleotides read TGTGCCAGCAGCGTAGATGAAGGGGGCCGGATGGCTGAAGCTTTCTTT.

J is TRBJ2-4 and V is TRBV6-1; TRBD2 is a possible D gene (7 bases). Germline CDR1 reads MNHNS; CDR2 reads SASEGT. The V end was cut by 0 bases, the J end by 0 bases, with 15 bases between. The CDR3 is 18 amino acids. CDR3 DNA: TGTGCCAGCAGTGAAGCGCTATTCGGGGGGCGAGCCAAAAACATTCAGTACTTC. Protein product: CASSEALFGGRAKNIQYF.

CDR3 DNA sequence: TGTGCCACCAGCGGGACAGGGGACACCGGGGAGCTGTTTTTT. It codes for CATSGTGDTGELFF. This sequence joins TRBV15 and TRBJ2-2, with 10 bases lining up with TRBD1. Germline V CDR1 and CDR2: LNHNV, YYDKDF (reference sequence). CDR3 size: 14 residues. Trimming removed 5 bases from V and 3 bases from J; junction bases left unmatched: 0.

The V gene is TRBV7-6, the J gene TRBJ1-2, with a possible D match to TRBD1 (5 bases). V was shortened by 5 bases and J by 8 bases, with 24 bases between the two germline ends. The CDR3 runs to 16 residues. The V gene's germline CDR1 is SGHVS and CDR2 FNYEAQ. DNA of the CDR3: TGTGCCAGCAGCCGTACAACAGGCGACGCCAGCCGGGGCTACACCTTC. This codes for CASSRTTGDASRGYTF.

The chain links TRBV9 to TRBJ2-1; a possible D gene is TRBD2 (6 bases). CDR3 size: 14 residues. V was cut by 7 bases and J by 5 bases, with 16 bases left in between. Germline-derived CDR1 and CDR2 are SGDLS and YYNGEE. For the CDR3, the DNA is TGTGCCAGCTCCCCGGGTGGCGGGGACAATGAGCAGTTCTTC. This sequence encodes CASSPGGGDNEQFF. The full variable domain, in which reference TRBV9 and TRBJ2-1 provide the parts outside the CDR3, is DSGVTQTPKHLITATGQRVTLRCSPRSGDLSVYWYQQSLDQGLQFLIQYYNGEERAKGNILERFSAQQFPDLHSELNLSSLELGDSALYFCASSPGGGDNEQFFGPGTRLTVL.

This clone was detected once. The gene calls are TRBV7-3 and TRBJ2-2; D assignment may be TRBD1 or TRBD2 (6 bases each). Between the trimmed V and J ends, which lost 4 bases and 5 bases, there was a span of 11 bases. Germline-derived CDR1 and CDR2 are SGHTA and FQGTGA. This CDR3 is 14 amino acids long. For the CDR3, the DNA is TGTGCCAGCAGCTCGGGGGCCGTAACCGGGGAGCTGTTTTTT. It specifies CASSSGAVTGELFF.

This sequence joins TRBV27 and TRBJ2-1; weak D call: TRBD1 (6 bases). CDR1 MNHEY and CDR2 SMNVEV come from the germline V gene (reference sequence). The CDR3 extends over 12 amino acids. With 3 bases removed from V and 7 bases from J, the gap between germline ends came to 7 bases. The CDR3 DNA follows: TGTGCCAGCAGTTTTACAGGGAATGAGCAGTTCTTC. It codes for CASSFTGNEQFF.

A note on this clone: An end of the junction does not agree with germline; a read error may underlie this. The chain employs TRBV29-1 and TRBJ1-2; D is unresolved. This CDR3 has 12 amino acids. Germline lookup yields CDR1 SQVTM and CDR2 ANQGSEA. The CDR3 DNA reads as TGCAGCGTGGAAGCAGGCCTCTATGGCTACACCTTC. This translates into CSVEAGLYGYTF.

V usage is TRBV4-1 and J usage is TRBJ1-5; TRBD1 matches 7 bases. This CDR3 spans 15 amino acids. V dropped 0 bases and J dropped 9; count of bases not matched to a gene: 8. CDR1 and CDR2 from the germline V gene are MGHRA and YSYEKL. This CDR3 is CASSQEYPGGRPQHF. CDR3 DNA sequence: TGCGCCAGCAGCCAAGAATATCCAGGGGGTAGGCCCCAGCATTTT.

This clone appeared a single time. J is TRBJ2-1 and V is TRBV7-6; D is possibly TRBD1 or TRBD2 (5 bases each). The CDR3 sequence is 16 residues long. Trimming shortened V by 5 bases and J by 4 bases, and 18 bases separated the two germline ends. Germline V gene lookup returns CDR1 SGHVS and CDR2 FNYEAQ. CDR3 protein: CASSPFSLGEYNEQFF. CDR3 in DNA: TGTGCCAGCAGCCCGTTTAGTTTGGGGGAGTACAATGAGCAGTTCTTC.